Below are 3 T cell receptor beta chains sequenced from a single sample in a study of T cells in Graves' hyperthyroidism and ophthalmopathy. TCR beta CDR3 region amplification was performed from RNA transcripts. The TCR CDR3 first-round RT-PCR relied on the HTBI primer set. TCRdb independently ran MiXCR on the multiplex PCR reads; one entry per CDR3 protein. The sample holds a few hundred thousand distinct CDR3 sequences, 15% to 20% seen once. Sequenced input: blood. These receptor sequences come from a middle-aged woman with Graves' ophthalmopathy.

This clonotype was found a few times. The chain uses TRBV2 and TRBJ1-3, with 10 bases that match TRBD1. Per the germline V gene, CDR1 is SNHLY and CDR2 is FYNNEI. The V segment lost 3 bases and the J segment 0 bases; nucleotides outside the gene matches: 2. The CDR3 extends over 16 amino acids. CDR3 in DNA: TGTGCCAGCAGTGAGGGACAGGGGAACTCTGGAAACACCATATATTTT. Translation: CASSEGQGNSGNTIYF.

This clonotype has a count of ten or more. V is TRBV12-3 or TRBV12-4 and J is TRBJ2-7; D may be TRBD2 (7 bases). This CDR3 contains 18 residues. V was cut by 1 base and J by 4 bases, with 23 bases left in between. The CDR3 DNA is TGTGCCAGCAGTTTAGTGCTAAAGGGGGGGCGCGTATGGTACGAGCAGTACTTC. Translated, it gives CASSLVLKGGRVWYEQYF.

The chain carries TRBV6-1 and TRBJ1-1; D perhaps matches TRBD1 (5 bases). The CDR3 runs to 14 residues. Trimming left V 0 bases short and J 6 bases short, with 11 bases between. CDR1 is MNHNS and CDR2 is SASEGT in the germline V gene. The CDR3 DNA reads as TGTGCCAGCAGTGAAGCGCAGGGAAGGGCTGAAGCTTTCTTT. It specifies CASSEAQGRAEAFF.